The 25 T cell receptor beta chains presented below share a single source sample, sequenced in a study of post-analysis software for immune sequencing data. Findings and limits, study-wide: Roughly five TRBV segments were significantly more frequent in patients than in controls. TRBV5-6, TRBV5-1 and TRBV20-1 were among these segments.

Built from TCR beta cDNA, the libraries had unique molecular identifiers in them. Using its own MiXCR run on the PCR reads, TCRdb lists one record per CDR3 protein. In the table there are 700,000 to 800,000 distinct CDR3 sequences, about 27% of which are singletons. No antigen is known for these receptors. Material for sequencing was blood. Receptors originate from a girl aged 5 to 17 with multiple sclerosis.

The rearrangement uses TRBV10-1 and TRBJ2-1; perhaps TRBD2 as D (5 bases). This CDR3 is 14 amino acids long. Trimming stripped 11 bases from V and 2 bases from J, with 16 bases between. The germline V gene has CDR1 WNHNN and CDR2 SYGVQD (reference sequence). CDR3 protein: CAALEDPAYNEQFF. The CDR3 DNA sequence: TGCGCCGCTTTGGAGGACCCAGCCTACAATGAGCAGTTCTTC.

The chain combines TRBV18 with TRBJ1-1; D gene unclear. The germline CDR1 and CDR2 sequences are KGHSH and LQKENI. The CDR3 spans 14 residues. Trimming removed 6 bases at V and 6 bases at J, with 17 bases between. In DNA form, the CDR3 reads TGTGCCAGCTCTATCCACGTGGATTCCCCTGAAGCTTTCTTT. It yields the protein CASSIHVDSPEAFF.

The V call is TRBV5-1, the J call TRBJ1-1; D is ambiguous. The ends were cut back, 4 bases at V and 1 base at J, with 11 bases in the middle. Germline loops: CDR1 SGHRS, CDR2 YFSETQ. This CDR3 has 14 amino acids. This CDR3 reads CASSRTWRNTEAFF. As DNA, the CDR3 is TGCGCCAGCAGCCGGACCTGGAGGAACACTGAAGCTTTCTTT. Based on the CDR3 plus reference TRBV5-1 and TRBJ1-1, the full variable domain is KAGVTQTPRYLIKTRGQQVTLSCSPISGHRSVSWYQQTPGQGLQFLFEYFSETQRNKGNFPGRFSGRQFSNSRSEMNVSTLELGDSALYLCASSRTWRNTEAFFGQGTRLTVV.

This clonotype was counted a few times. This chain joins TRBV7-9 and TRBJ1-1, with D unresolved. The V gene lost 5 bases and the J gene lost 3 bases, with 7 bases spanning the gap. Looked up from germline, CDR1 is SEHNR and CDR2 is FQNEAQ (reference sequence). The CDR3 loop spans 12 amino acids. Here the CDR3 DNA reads TGTGCCAGCAGCCCCATCGACACTGAAGCTTTCTTT. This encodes CASSPIDTEAFF.

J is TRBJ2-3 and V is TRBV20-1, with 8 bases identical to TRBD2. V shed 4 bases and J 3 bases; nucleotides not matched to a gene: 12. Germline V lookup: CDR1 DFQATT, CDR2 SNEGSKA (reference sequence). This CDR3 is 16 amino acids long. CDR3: CSATSTSDGGTDTQYF. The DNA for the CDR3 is TGCAGTGCTACCTCGACTAGCGATGGGGGTACAGATACGCAGTATTTT.

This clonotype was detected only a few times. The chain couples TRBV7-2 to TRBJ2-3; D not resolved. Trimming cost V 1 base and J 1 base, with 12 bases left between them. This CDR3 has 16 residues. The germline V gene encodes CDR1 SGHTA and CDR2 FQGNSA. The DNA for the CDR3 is TGTGCCAGCAGCTTAGTGCCAAGCCGGGGCACAGATACGCAGTATTTT. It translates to CASSLVPSRGTDTQYF.

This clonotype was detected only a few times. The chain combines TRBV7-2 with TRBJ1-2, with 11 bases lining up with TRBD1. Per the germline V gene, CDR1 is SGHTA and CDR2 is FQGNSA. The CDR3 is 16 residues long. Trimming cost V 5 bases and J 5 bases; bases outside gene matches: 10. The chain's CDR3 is CASSTTRTGGGYGYTF. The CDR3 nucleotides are TGTGCCAGCAGCACTACCCGGACAGGGGGCGGTTATGGCTACACCTTC. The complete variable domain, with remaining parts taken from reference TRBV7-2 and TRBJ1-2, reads GAGVSQSPSNKVTEKGKDVELRCDPISGHTALYWYRQSLGQGLEFLIYFQGNSAPDKSGLPSDRFSAERTGGSVSTLTIQRTQQEDSAVYLCASSTTRTGGGYGYTFGSGTRLTVV.

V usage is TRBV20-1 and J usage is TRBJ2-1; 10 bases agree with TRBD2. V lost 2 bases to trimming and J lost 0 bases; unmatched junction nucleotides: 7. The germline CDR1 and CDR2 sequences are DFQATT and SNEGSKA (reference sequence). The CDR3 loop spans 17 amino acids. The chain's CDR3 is CSARLLAGRSSYNEQFF. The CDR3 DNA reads TGCAGTGCTAGACTACTAGCGGGACGGAGCTCCTACAATGAGCAGTTCTTC.

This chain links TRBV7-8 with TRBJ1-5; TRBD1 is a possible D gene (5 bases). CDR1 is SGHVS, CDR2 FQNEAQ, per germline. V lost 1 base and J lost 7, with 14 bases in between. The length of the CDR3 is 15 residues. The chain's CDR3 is CASSLGKGSGQPQHF. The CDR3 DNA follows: TGTGCCAGCAGCTTAGGGAAGGGGAGTGGGCAGCCCCAGCATTTT.

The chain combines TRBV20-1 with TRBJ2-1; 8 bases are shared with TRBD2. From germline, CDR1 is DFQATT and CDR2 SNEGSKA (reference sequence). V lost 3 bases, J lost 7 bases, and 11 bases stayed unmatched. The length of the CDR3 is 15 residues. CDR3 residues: CSASEPAGVSNEQFF. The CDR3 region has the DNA TGCAGTGCTAGCGAGCCAGCGGGAGTATCAAATGAGCAGTTCTTC.

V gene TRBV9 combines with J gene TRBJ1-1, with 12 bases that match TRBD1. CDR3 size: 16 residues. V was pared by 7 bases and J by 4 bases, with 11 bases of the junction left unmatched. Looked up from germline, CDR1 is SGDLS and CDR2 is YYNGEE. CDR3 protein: CASSPGTGGGSTEAFF. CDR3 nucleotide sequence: TGTGCCAGCTCCCCCGGGACAGGGGGCGGGAGCACTGAAGCTTTCTTT.

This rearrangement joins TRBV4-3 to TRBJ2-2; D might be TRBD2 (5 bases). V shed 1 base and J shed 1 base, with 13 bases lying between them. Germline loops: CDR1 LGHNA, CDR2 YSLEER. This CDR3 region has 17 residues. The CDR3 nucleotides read TGCGCCAGCAGCCAAGGAGGAGGCGGAATGAACACCGGGGAGCTGTTTTTT. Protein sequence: CASSQGGGGMNTGELFF.

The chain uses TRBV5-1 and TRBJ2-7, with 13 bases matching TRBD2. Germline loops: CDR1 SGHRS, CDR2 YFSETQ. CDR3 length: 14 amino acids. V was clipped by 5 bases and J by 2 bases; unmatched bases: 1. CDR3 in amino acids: CASSGTSGAYEQYF. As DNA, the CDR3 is TGCGCCAGCAGTGGGACTAGCGGGGCCTACGAGCAGTACTTC. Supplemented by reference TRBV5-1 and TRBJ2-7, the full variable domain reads KAGVTQTPRYLIKTRGQQVTLSCSPISGHRSVSWYQQTPGQGLQFLFEYFSETQRNKGNFPGRFSGRQFSNSRSEMNVSTLELGDSALYLCASSGTSGAYEQYFGPGTRLTVT.

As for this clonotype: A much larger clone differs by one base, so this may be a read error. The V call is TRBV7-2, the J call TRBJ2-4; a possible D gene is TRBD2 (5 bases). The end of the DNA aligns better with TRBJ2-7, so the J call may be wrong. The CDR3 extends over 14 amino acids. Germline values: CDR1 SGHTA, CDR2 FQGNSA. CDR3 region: CASSVSRGPHEQYF. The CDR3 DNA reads TGTGCCAGCAGCGTGTCCAGAGGGCCGCACGAGCAGTACTTC.

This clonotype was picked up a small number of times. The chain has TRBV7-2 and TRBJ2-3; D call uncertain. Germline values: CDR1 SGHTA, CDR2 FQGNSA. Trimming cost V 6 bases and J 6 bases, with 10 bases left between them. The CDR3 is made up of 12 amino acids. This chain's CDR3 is CASSSNVDTQYF. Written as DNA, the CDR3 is TGTGCCAGCAGTTCAAATGTCGATACGCAGTATTTT.

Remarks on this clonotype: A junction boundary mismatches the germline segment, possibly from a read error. The CDR3 DNA sequence: TGTGCCAGCAGCTTATTTAGCGGACAGAAATACAATGGGCAGTTCTTC. Protein sequence: CASSLFSGQKYNGQFF. This chain links TRBV7-8 with TRBJ2-1, with D tentatively TRBD1 or TRBD2 (6 bases each). The CDR3 loop spans 16 amino acids. The germline CDR1 and CDR2 sequences are SGHVS and FQNEAQ.

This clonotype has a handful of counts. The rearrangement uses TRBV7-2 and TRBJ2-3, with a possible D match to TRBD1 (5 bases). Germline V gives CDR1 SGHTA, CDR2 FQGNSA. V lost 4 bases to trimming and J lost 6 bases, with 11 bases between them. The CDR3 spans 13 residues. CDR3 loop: CASSYGPGDTQYF. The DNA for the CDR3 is TGTGCCAGCAGCTACGGACCAGGGGATACGCAGTATTTT. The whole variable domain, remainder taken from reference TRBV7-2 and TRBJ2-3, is GAGVSQSPSNKVTEKGKDVELRCDPISGHTALYWYRQSLGQGLEFLIYFQGNSAPDKSGLPSDRFSAERTGGSVSTLTIQRTQQEDSAVYLCASSYGPGDTQYFGPGTRLTVL.

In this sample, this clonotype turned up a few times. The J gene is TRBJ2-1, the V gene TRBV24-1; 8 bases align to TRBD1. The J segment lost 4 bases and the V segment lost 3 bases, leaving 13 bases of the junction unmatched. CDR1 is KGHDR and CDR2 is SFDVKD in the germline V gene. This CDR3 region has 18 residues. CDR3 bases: TGTGCCACCAGTGATCGAACGGCCGCGACAGGGGCTTACAATGAGCAGTTCTTC. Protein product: CATSDRTAATGAYNEQFF.

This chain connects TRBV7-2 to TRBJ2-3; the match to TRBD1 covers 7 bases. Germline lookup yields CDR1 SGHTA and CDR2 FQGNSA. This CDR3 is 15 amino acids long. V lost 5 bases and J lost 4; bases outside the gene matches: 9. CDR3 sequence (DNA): TGTGCCAGCAGCCGAATCAGGGGGAGCGCAGATACGCAGTATTTT. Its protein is CASSRIRGSADTQYF.

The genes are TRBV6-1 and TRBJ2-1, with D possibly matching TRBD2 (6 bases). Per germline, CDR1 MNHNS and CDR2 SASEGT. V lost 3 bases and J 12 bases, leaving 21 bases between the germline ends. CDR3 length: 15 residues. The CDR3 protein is CASSELGGLFIWQFF. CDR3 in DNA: TGTGCCAGCAGTGAGTTGGGGGGTCTTTTCATTTGGCAGTTCTTC.

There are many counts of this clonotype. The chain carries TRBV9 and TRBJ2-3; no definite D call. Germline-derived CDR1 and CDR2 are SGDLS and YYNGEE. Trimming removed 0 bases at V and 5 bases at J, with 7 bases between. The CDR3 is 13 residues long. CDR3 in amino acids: CASSVGVVDTQYF. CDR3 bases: TGTGCCAGCAGCGTAGGAGTGGTAGATACGCAGTATTTT.

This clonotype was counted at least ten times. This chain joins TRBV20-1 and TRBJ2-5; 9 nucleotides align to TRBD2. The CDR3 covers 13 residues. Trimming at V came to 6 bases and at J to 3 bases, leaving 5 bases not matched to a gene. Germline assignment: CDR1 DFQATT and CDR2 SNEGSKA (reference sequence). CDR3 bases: TGCAGTGCCCATGCGGGGGGGGAAGAGACCCAGTACTTC. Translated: CSAHAGGEETQYF.

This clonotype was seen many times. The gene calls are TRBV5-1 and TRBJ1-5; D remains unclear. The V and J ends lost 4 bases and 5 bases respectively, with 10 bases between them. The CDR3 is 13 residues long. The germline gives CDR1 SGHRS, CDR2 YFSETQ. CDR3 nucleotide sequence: TGCGCCAGCAGCCTCGAAGGGCATCAGCCCCAGCATTTT. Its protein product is CASSLEGHQPQHF.

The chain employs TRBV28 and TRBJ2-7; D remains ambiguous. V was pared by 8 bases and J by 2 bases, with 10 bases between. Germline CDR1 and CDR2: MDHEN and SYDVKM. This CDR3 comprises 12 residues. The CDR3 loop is CASWSETYEQYF. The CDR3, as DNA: TGTGCCAGCTGGAGCGAGACCTACGAGCAGTACTTC.

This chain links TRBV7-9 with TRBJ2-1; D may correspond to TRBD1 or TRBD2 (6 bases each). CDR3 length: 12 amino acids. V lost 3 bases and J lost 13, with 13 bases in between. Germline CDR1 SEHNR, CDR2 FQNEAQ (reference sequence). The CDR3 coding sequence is TGTGCCAGCAGCTTCCAGTCGGGGGCCCAGTTCTTC. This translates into CASSFQSGAQFF.